The clone carrying this T cell receptor (beta chain) was found many times. Its target is not known. This beta chain turned up in a library designed for alpha chains; as an off-target read, its abundance says little. There are 14 residues in the CDR3. Trimming cost V 3 bases and J 4 bases; bases outside gene matches: 6. CDR1 is SGHTS, CDR2 YDEGEE, per germline. This record comes from a study of spatial heterogeneity in lung cancer. Findings of the study overall: Tumor mutation count correlated with how many alpha and beta TCRs expanded intratumorally.

TCRdb passed the 5' RACE reads through MiXCR, listing each CDR3 protein once. In the table there are under 5,000 distinct CDR3 sequences, approximately 6.6% of which are singletons. Noted time point: sample taken at primary tumor resection. The chain is built from TRBV5-8 and TRBJ1-2; TRBD1 matches 7 bases. This TCR came from a male donor with early-stage non-small cell lung cancer. The sample was lung tumor tissue, taken at surgery. The CDR3, as DNA: TGTGCCAGCAGCTCCCGGACAGGTTCCTATGGCTACACCTTC. It is translated as CASSSRTGSYGYTF.